These 29 T cell receptor beta chains originate from one sample sequenced in a study of T cells in Graves' hyperthyroidism and ophthalmopathy (dated 2019 in TCRdb). Libraries were constructed by multiplex PCR. The sequencer listed for this sample is Illumina HiSeq 2000. The TCR beta CDR3 regions were amplified from the RNA transcripts. The first round of RT-PCR for the TCR CDR3 was performed with the HTBI primer set and the Qiagen OneStep RT-PCR kit. TCRdb applied fastp at Q25 and MiXCR to the public reads, then kept only in-frame beta chains. CDR3 protein sequences are deduplicated, and each keeps its most common genes and DNA. The sample contains around 600,000 distinct CDR3 sequences, about 14% of them found a single time. Around 13% of the sample belongs to the ten largest clones. The sequenced material came from blood. These receptor sequences come from a woman in her fifties or sixties with Graves' ophthalmopathy.

This clonotype occurred a few times. The V gene is TRBV20-1, the J gene TRBJ1-2, with 10 bases matching TRBD1. The germline gives CDR1 DFQATT, CDR2 SNEGSKA (reference sequence). The CDR3 covers 14 residues. The V segment lost 0 bases and the J segment 8 bases; nucleotides outside the gene matches: 6. The CDR3 DNA reads as TGCAGTGCTAGAGACCGGGACAGGGGAGGGGGCTACACCTTC. Translated: CSARDRDRGGGYTF.

Note on this clonotype: Just one base apart from a much larger clone, this may be a read error. This sequence joins TRBV7-2 and TRBJ1-6, with 7 bases identical to TRBD1. The CDR3 has 17 amino acids. The germline gives CDR1 SGHTA, CDR2 FQGNSA. The CDR3 sequence is CASSFAGGSSYSSPLHF. Written as DNA, the CDR3 is TGTGCCAGCAGCTTTGCAGGGGGGAGCTCCTATAGTTCACCCCTCCACTTT.

This clonotype was seen at least ten times. The V and J genes are TRBV6-5 and TRBJ2-4, with TRBD2 matching over 8 bases. With 0 bases clipped from V and 0 bases from J, the junction kept 4 bases outside the gene matches. The germline gives CDR1 MNHEY, CDR2 SVGAGI. This CDR3 comprises 17 residues. The CDR3 bases are TGTGCCAGCAGTTACTCCGAACTAGCGGTAGCCAAAAACATTCAGTACTTC. Translation: CASSYSELAVAKNIQYF.

Notes on this clonotype: A read error is possible here, since a much larger clone lies one base away. V is TRBV12-3 or TRBV12-4 and J is TRBJ2-5; 9 bases map to TRBD2. Trimming cost V 4 bases and J 5 bases; bases outside gene matches: 8. This CDR3 contains 15 residues. The CDR3 loop reads CASSSGLGLAETQYF. CDR3 coding DNA: TGTGCCAGCAGTTCAGGTTTGGGACTAGCCGAGACCCAGTACTTC.

The sample holds many counts of this clonotype. The rearrangement joins TRBV28 to TRBJ2-1; D perhaps matches TRBD2 (7 bases). The CDR3 length is 15 residues. Germline lookup yields CDR1 MDHEN and CDR2 SYDVKM. Trimming stripped 7 bases from V and 2 bases from J, with 15 bases between. CDR3 sequence reads: CASTSGGLTYNEQFF. Here the CDR3 DNA reads TGTGCCAGCACCTCGGGGGGCCTAACCTACAATGAGCAGTTCTTC.

At least ten counts were recorded for this clonotype. CDR3 in DNA: TGTGCCAGCAGCTTAGCGGTCAGGGCTTACACTGAAGCTTTCTTT. Residues: CASSLAVRAYTEAFF. The chain uses TRBV7-2 and TRBJ1-1; D possibly corresponds to TRBD1 (5 bases). Trimming cost V 0 bases and J 3 bases, with 11 bases left between them. CDR1 is SGHTA and CDR2 is FQGNSA in the germline V gene. CDR3 length: 15 residues.

This clonotype has only a few counts. The rearrangement links TRBV6-1 to TRBJ2-7, with 8 positions matching TRBD2. The germline gives CDR1 MNHNS, CDR2 SASEGT. Trimming at V came to 11 bases and at J to 0 bases, leaving 6 bases not matched to a gene. The length of the CDR3 is 13 residues. In DNA form, the CDR3 reads TGTGCCGTTCAGCGGGGGCCCTCCTACGAGCAGTACTTC. Amino acids: CAVQRGPSYEQYF.

This clonotype has at least ten counts. The J gene is TRBJ1-1, the V gene TRBV2, with unresolved D. CDR1 and CDR2 from the germline V gene are SNHLY and FYNNEI. Trimming shortened V by 1 base and J by 1 base, and 10 bases separated the two germline ends. The CDR3 length is 15 residues. CDR3 nucleotide sequence: TGTGCCAGCAGTGAAGGTTGGGTTTCGAACACTGAAGCTTTCTTT. Its translation: CASSEGWVSNTEAFF.

This clonotype was observed a handful of times. The J gene is TRBJ2-7, the V gene TRBV4-1; 9 bases are shared with TRBD1. From germline, CDR1 is MGHRA and CDR2 YSYEKL. The CDR3 totals 15 residues. The junction had 10 bases not matched to a gene; V was cut back by 4 bases and J by 6 bases. The CDR3 loop is CASSRTGTGRIEQYF. The CDR3, as DNA: TGCGCCAGCAGCCGGACCGGGACAGGGAGGATCGAGCAGTACTTC.

The gene calls are TRBV15 and TRBJ1-3; D remains ambiguous. V lost 3 bases and J lost 6, with 3 bases in between. The CDR3 has 11 residues. Germline lookup yields CDR1 LNHNV and CDR2 YYDKDF (reference sequence). Here the CDR3 reads CATSRENTIYF. The CDR3 region has the DNA TGTGCCACCAGCAGGGAAAACACCATATATTTT.

Only a few counts were recorded for this clonotype. The chain combines TRBV7-2 with TRBJ2-2; D is ambiguous. CDR3 size: 16 residues. V gave up 2 bases and J gave up 2 bases, with 12 bases separating them. Per the germline V gene, CDR1 is SGHTA and CDR2 is FQGNSA. The CDR3 is CASSLFRQTNTGELFF. The DNA for the CDR3 is TGTGCCAGCAGCTTATTTAGGCAGACAAACACCGGGGAGCTGTTTTTT.

CDR3 coding DNA: TGTGCCAGTAGTATAATGATAACGCCTGATATTGAGCAGTTCTTC. This codes for CASSIMITPDIEQFF. This chain joins TRBV19 and TRBJ2-1; D call uncertain. CDR3 length: 15 amino acids. In germline, CDR1 is LNHDA, CDR2 SQIVND (reference sequence). The V end was cut by 2 bases, the J end by 9 bases, with 17 bases between.

This clonotype showed up many times. The J gene is TRBJ1-5, the V gene TRBV4-2, with D hard to call. This CDR3 has 16 amino acids. Germline loops: CDR1 LGHNA, CDR2 YNFKEQ. Trimming pared 2 bases from V and 7 bases from J, leaving 18 bases between. CDR3 protein: CASSQPEGGYGQPQHF. Here the CDR3 DNA reads TGTGCCAGCAGCCAACCTGAGGGAGGGTATGGGCAGCCCCAGCATTTT.

This chain connects TRBV12-3 or TRBV12-4 to TRBJ1-5; the D gene is possibly TRBD1 (5 bases). The CDR3 runs 12 residues. V was trimmed by 7 bases and J by 5 bases, leaving 9 bases between them. The CDR3 sequence is CASTRVDQPQHF. CDR3 sequence (DNA): TGTGCCAGCACCAGGGTCGATCAGCCCCAGCATTTT.

This clonotype was observed at least ten times. CDR3 sequence reads: CSVWSGDTQYF. CDR3 DNA sequence: TGCAGTGTCTGGTCCGGGGATACGCAGTATTTT. The genes are TRBV20-1 and TRBJ2-3; D remains ambiguous. The CDR3 sequence is 11 residues long. Germline values: CDR1 DFQATT, CDR2 SNEGSKA (reference sequence). The V gene lost 7 bases and the J gene lost 6 bases, with 11 bases spanning the gap.

The sample holds a few counts of this clonotype. The chain has TRBV13 and TRBJ2-7; maybe TRBD2 (5 bases). In germline, CDR1 is PRHDT, CDR2 FYEKMQ (reference sequence). The CDR3 totals 14 residues. With 5 bases removed from V and 2 bases from J, the gap between germline ends came to 13 bases. CDR3 loop: CASSPEGSAYEQYF. CDR3 coding DNA: TGTGCCAGCAGCCCAGAAGGTAGCGCCTACGAGCAGTACTTC.

The V and J genes are TRBV24-1 and TRBJ2-1; 8 positions match TRBD1. The CDR3 has 14 amino acids. CDR1 KGHDR and CDR2 SFDVKD come from the germline V gene. V dropped 4 bases and J dropped 6; count of bases not matched to a gene: 4. CDR3 loop: CATSDPGQVNEQFF. The CDR3 DNA reads as TGTGCCACCAGTGACCCGGGACAGGTCAATGAGCAGTTCTTC.

V usage is TRBV19 and J usage is TRBJ2-2; a possible D gene is TRBD1 (5 bases). Germline CDR1 LNHDA, CDR2 SQIVND (reference sequence). The CDR3 totals 13 residues. The germline V and J ends were trimmed by 3 bases and 5 bases, with 7 bases remaining between them. This CDR3 reads CASSIQGTGELFF. The CDR3 DNA reads TGTGCCAGTAGTATTCAGGGTACCGGGGAGCTGTTTTTT.

Concerning this clonotype: This may stem from a read error, because a much larger clone lies one nucleotide away. V usage is TRBV7-3 and J usage is TRBJ2-1; 9 positions match TRBD2. The CDR3 runs 15 residues. Germline loops: CDR1 SGHTA, CDR2 FQGTGA. This CDR3 is CASSSGTSIINEQLF. As DNA, the CDR3 is TGTGCCAGCAGCTCCGGGACTAGCATAATCAATGAGCAGCTCTTC.

In this sample, this clonotype turned up a few times. The chain combines TRBV13 with TRBJ2-1; the match to TRBD2 covers 12 bases. Germline V gives CDR1 PRHDT, CDR2 FYEKMQ (reference sequence). Trimming took 4 bases from V and 2 from J; bases not matched to a gene: 12. The CDR3 has 19 residues. DNA for the CDR3: TGTGCCAGCAGCTCCACAGGGAGGCTAGCGGGAGGGCCCTACAATGAGCAGTTCTTC. As protein: CASSSTGRLAGGPYNEQFF.

This clonotype was seen at least ten times. The CDR3 reads CASSYSGTSNQPQHF. CDR3 coding DNA: TGTGCCAGCAGTTACTCCGGGACAAGCAATCAGCCCCAGCATTTT. J is TRBJ1-5 and V is TRBV6-5; perhaps TRBD1 as D (6 bases). From germline, CDR1 is MNHEY and CDR2 SVGAGI. The V gene lost 0 bases and the J gene lost 1 base, with 7 bases spanning the gap. This CDR3 has 15 residues.

The sample holds many counts of this clonotype. This chain links TRBV20-1 with TRBJ2-3, with a tentative D call TRBD2 (5 bases). The CDR3 loop spans 15 amino acids. V was trimmed by 8 bases and J by 2 bases, leaving 20 bases between them. Germline assignment: CDR1 DFQATT and CDR2 SNEGSKA (reference sequence). The CDR3 loop reads CSTTDSVWITDTQYF. DNA for the CDR3: TGCAGTACGACGGATAGCGTCTGGATCACAGATACGCAGTATTTT.

V usage is TRBV7-9 and J usage is TRBJ1-1; 9 bases align to TRBD1. The V gene's germline CDR1 is SEHNR and CDR2 FQNEAQ (reference sequence). This CDR3 comprises 15 residues. The junction had 5 bases not matched to a gene; V was cut back by 2 bases and J by 4 bases. The CDR3 nucleotides are TGTGCCAGCAGCTTAATCGGACAGGGGAGCACTGAAGCTTTCTTT. Protein product: CASSLIGQGSTEAFF.

This clonotype was recorded a few times. The V call is TRBV19, the J call TRBJ2-1, with 8 bases fitting TRBD2. Germline CDR1 is LNHDA and CDR2 is SQIVND (reference sequence). The length of the CDR3 is 15 residues. With V trimmed by 5 bases and J by 4 bases, 7 bases remained unmatched. The CDR3 bases are TGTGCCAGTAGTGGATTAGCGGGACCATACAATGAGCAGTTCTTC. Protein sequence: CASSGLAGPYNEQFF.

This clonotype occurred many times. The gene calls are TRBV20-1 and TRBJ2-5; D possibly matches TRBD1 or TRBD2 (5 bases each). CDR1 and CDR2 (germline): DFQATT, SNEGSKA (reference sequence). Trimming removed 5 bases from V and 0 bases from J, with 13 bases in between. This CDR3 comprises 14 residues. In DNA form, the CDR3 reads TGCAGTGCTCAACGGGACCCTTACCAAGAGACCCAGTACTTC. Encoded protein: CSAQRDPYQETQYF.

V gene TRBV5-1 combines with J gene TRBJ2-6, with 12 bases lining up with TRBD1. The CDR3 covers 16 residues. From germline, CDR1 is SGHRS and CDR2 YFSETQ. V lost 7 bases, J lost 3 bases, and 5 bases stayed unmatched. CDR3 sequence reads: CASGRDRGRGANVLTF. The CDR3 DNA sequence: TGCGCCAGCGGCCGGGACAGGGGGCGTGGGGCCAACGTCCTGACTTTC.

In this sample, this clonotype turned up many times. CDR3 sequence reads: CSANQGTSNTGELFF. Written as DNA, the CDR3 is TGCAGTGCAAATCAAGGGACCAGTAACACCGGGGAGCTGTTTTTT. The chain combines TRBV20-1 with TRBJ2-2, with D perhaps given as TRBD1 or TRBD2 (5 bases each). CDR1 is DFQATT, CDR2 SNEGSKA, per germline (reference sequence). This CDR3 contains 15 residues. Trimming stripped 6 bases from V and 2 bases from J, with 16 bases between.

This clonotype was observed at least ten times. The chain employs TRBV12-3 or TRBV12-4 and TRBJ2-3, with 11 bases matching TRBD2. This CDR3 comprises 16 residues. With V trimmed by 3 bases and J by 4 bases, 6 bases remained unmatched. CDR3 loop: CASSFGLAGGADTQYF. In DNA, the CDR3 is TGTGCCAGCAGTTTTGGGCTAGCGGGAGGTGCAGATACGCAGTATTTT.

Points on this clonotype: The germline gene is not matched at one end of the junction; a read error may be the cause. The gene calls are TRBV11-3 and TRBJ2-1, with TRBD1 matching 8 bases. The germline V gene has CDR1 SGHNT and CDR2 YENEEA. This CDR3 is built from 16 residues. The CDR3 nucleotides read TGTACCAGCAGCTTAGACGGGACAGGTTACTACAATGAGCAGTTCTTC. This sequence encodes CTSSLDGTGYYNEQFF.